These 10 T cell receptor beta chains share one sample of origin, sequenced in a study of shared clonotypes between healthy human individuals. Libraries were prepared by immunoSEQ multiplex PCR; TCRdb keeps only in-frame clonotypes and omits some of them. In the table there are approximately 940,000 clones, 76% of which are singletons. Sequenced: memory CD4+ T cells sorted from blood. Subset in this sample: CD45RA-negative fraction. These TCRs come from a man aged 18 to 29 in good health.

A few counts support this clone. J is TRBJ1-5 and V is TRBV7-2; 7 bases line up with TRBD1. V lost 5 bases and J lost 7; bases outside the gene matches: 8. Germline V lookup: CDR1 SGHTA, CDR2 FQGNSA. This CDR3 is 14 amino acids long. The CDR3 coding sequence is TGTGCCAGCAGCACCCGACAGGGTGGGCAGCCCCAGCATTTT. Translating gives CASSTRQGGQPQHF.

The chain carries TRBV4-2 and TRBJ2-7; D gene uncertain. Trimming took off 4 bases at V and 3 bases at J, with 16 bases between the two ends. Germline lookup yields CDR1 LGHNA and CDR2 YNFKEQ. This CDR3 has 15 residues. This chain's CDR3 is CASSPTSADNYEQYF. Here the CDR3 DNA reads TGTGCCAGCAGCCCAACCTCCGCGGATAACTACGAGCAGTACTTC.

The chain employs TRBV4-1 and TRBJ2-5; 8 nucleotides match TRBD1. The germline V gene encodes CDR1 MGHRA and CDR2 YSYEKL. V shed 9 bases and J 1 base; nucleotides not matched to a gene: 7. CDR3 length equals 14 residues. The CDR3 region has the DNA TGCGCCAGTGATGACAGGGGCGTCCAAGAGACCCAGTACTTC. It encodes CASDDRGVQETQYF.

The rearrangement uses TRBV4-1 and TRBJ2-3, with 13 bases that match TRBD2. Germline assignment: CDR1 MGHRA and CDR2 YSYEKL. The CDR3 loop spans 15 amino acids. V lost 6 bases and J lost 4; bases outside the gene matches: 4. CDR3 bases: TGCGCCAGCAGGGGAGGACTAGCGGGAGCAGATACGCAGTATTTT. Its translation is CASRGGLAGADTQYF.

The chain carries TRBV12-2 and TRBJ2-5; the table's D call TRBD1 went unverified against the DNA. TRBV12-2 is a known pseudogene. CDR3 length: 16 amino acids. The CDR3 region is CASRSPHRGLCETQYF. The CDR3 coding sequence is TGTGCAAGTCGCTCTCCTCACAGGGGGCTCTGTGAGACCCAGTACTTC.

The chain joins TRBV2 to TRBJ1-3; D is possibly TRBD1 (5 bases). Germline CDR1 reads SNHLY; CDR2 reads FYNNEI. V lost 2 bases, J lost 1 base, and 15 bases lay in between. The CDR3 contains 17 residues. CDR3 amino acids: CASSETAGKGSGNTIYF. Written as DNA, the CDR3 is TGTGCCAGCAGTGAAACGGCAGGGAAAGGGTCTGGAAACACCATATATTTT.

The V gene is TRBV5-1, the J gene TRBJ1-1, with a weak D call TRBD1 (6 bases). The germline V and J ends were trimmed by 0 bases and 6 bases, with 12 bases remaining between them. Germline V gene data show CDR1 as SGHRS and CDR2 as YFSETQ. CDR3 length equals 14 residues. The CDR3 DNA sequence: TGCGCCAGCAGCTTGGGACAGGTCTCCTCTGAAGCTTTCTTT. This encodes CASSLGQVSSEAFF.

In its sample, this clone was seen once. The V and J genes are TRBV18 and TRBJ2-7; 11 bases agree with TRBD2. This CDR3 has 15 amino acids. With 6 bases clipped from V and 0 bases from J, the junction kept 4 bases outside the gene matches. The germline V gene encodes CDR1 KGHSH and CDR2 LQKENI. The CDR3 DNA is TGTGCCAGCTCGGCAACTAGCGGGAGCTCCTACGAGCAGTACTTC. This codes for CASSATSGSSYEQYF.

This clone was recorded many times. V gene TRBV27 combines with J gene TRBJ2-1; D might be TRBD2 (5 bases). CDR1 and CDR2 from the germline V gene are MNHEY and SMNVEV (reference sequence). V lost 2 bases and J lost 10, with 12 bases in between. The CDR3 runs 13 residues. As DNA, the CDR3 is TGTGCCAGCAGTTTACGAGGGCTAGGGGAGCAGTTCTTC. It is translated as CASSLRGLGEQFF.

The chain recombines TRBV21-1 with TRBJ2-7; the listed D gene, TRBD1, was not tested against the DNA. TRBV21-1 is a documented pseudogene. The CDR3 runs 14 residues. The CDR3 region has the DNA TGTGCCAGCAAATCGGGGACAGGAGCCTACGAGCAGTACTTC. This sequence encodes CASKSGTGAYEQYF.